The 21 T cell receptor beta chains below were found in one sample sequenced in a study of T-cell reconstitution after alpha-beta-depleted transplantation in children. Researchers prepared the TCRbeta library using unique molecular identifiers, the study reports. TCRdb re-called the PCR reads with MiXCR, one entry per CDR3 protein. The data hold 750,000 to 950,000 distinct CDR3 sequences, with 15% to 20% observed a single time. The sample in question was PBMCs, mostly from graft donor cells, obtained 360 days after TCRalphabeta/CD19-depleted stem cell transplant. Source of these receptors: a male patient between 5 and 17 years old who had a stem cell transplant for acute lymphoblastic leukemia, so the T cells may come from the graft donor.

This chain connects TRBV6-5 to TRBJ2-7, with 10 nucleotides matching TRBD1. This CDR3 is built from 15 residues. With V trimmed by 4 bases and J by 4 bases, 7 bases remained unmatched. From germline, CDR1 is MNHEY and CDR2 SVGAGI. CDR3 in amino acids: CASSSTGTGVYEQYF. CDR3 DNA sequence: TGTGCCAGCAGTTCCACCGGGACAGGGGTGTACGAGCAGTACTTC.

This clonotype was seen more than once but under ten times. The chain recombines TRBV12-5 with TRBJ2-3; 9 nucleotides align to TRBD1. V gave up 7 bases and J gave up 6 bases; unmatched junction bases: 14. Germline-derived CDR1 and CDR2 are LGHNT and FRNRAP. This CDR3 is built from 16 residues. Here the CDR3 DNA reads TGTGCTAGTGCCAAGGGACAGGGCCCTCGGCAGGATACGCAGTATTTT. As protein: CASAKGQGPRQDTQYF.

This clonotype was seen once. The V gene is TRBV19, the J gene TRBJ2-1; D is ambiguous. The CDR3 totals 13 residues. Trimming took off 3 bases at V and 2 bases at J, with 5 bases between the two ends. CDR1 and CDR2 (germline): LNHDA, SQIVND (reference sequence). CDR3 residues: CASSMITYNEQFF. CDR3 coding DNA: TGTGCCAGTAGTATGATAACCTACAATGAGCAGTTCTTC.

The chain carries TRBV18 and TRBJ2-1; 7 nucleotides line up with TRBD2. Losses at the gene ends were 3 bases for V and 3 bases for J; bases not matched to a gene: 5. CDR1 is KGHSH, CDR2 LQKENI, per germline. This CDR3 comprises 15 residues. CDR3 sequence reads: CASSPVGGDYNEQFF. CDR3 bases: TGTGCCAGCTCACCGGTGGGGGGGGACTACAATGAGCAGTTCTTC.

This clonotype has a handful of counts. J is TRBJ2-1 and V is TRBV6-1; 11 nucleotides match TRBD1. The germline V gene has CDR1 MNHNS and CDR2 SASEGT. The CDR3 has 16 amino acids. Germline trimming cut 6 bases from V and 6 bases from J; bases unmatched to any gene: 10. Here the CDR3 reads CASSFHWGTGGNEQFF. CDR3 in DNA: TGTGCCAGCAGCTTCCACTGGGGGACAGGGGGCAATGAGCAGTTCTTC.

This chain joins TRBV4-1 and TRBJ2-1; the D call may be TRBD1 or TRBD2 (5 bases each). The germline V and J ends were trimmed by 3 bases and 4 bases, with 16 bases remaining between them. The CDR3 extends over 16 amino acids. Germline values: CDR1 MGHRA, CDR2 YSYEKL. The CDR3 region is CASSHPGDGTYNEQFF. For the CDR3, the DNA is TGCGCCAGCAGCCACCCTGGGGACGGTACGTACAATGAGCAGTTCTTC.

This clonotype was picked up a small number of times. The chain couples TRBV7-8 to TRBJ2-1; TRBD2 agrees at 14 bases. Germline V gene sequence: CDR1 SGHVS, CDR2 FQNEAQ. This CDR3 comprises 15 residues. The V segment lost 5 bases and the J segment 10 bases; nucleotides outside the gene matches: 7. The DNA for the CDR3 is TGTGCCAGCAGCCCCCCTGGACTAGCGGGAGGAGAGCAGTTCTTC. Amino acids: CASSPPGLAGGEQFF.

This clonotype came up a few times. The CDR3 nucleotides are TGTGCCAGCAGCGTTGTAGGGGCCCAAGAGACCCAGTACTTC. Translated: CASSVVGAQETQYF. The chain couples TRBV9 to TRBJ2-5; perhaps TRBD1 as D (5 bases). The CDR3 is made up of 14 amino acids. The V gene lost 2 bases and the J gene lost 1 base, with 9 bases spanning the gap. Looked up from germline, CDR1 is SGDLS and CDR2 is YYNGEE.

This clonotype has a handful of counts. V gene TRBV5-1 combines with J gene TRBJ1-1, with 8 bases matching TRBD1. V shed 3 bases and J 11 bases; nucleotides not matched to a gene: 9. Germline assignment: CDR1 SGHRS and CDR2 YFSETQ. This CDR3 spans 13 amino acids. The CDR3 here is CASSSNHRGVAFF. CDR3 DNA: TGCGCCAGCAGCTCGAACCACAGGGGGGTGGCTTTCTTT.

Many counts were recorded for this clonotype. The rearrangement joins TRBV20-1 to TRBJ1-4, with no clear D. Germline CDR1 DFQATT, CDR2 SNEGSKA (reference sequence). V lost 5 bases to trimming and J lost 1 base, with 8 bases between them. The CDR3 contains 13 residues. The CDR3 loop is CSAGGGTNEKLFF. For the CDR3, the DNA is TGCAGTGCTGGTGGTGGAACTAATGAAAAACTGTTTTTT.

This sequence joins TRBV15 and TRBJ1-1; no reliable D call. Germline loops: CDR1 LNHNV, CDR2 YYDKDF (reference sequence). The V end lost 2 bases, the J end lost 1 base, and 14 bases lay between the germline ends. The CDR3 has 16 residues. CDR3 in DNA: TGTGCCACCAGCAGAAGGAGAAGGGAGCCGAACACTGAAGCTTTCTTT. Protein: CATSRRRREPNTEAFF.

V gene TRBV7-8 combines with J gene TRBJ2-7; a weak D match, TRBD2 (5 bases). Trimming cost V 5 bases and J 6 bases, with 20 bases left between them. Germline lookup yields CDR1 SGHVS and CDR2 FQNEAQ. This CDR3 spans 15 amino acids. The CDR3 DNA reads as TGTGCCAGCAGCGGCTCTAGCCCCCTGGGGAGCGAGCAGTACTTC. It is translated as CASSGSSPLGSEQYF. Full variable domain (outside the CDR3, taken from reference TRBV7-8 and TRBJ2-7): GAGVSQSPRYKVAKRGQDVALRCDPISGHVSLFWYQQALGQGPEFLTYFQNEAQLDKSGLPSDRFFAERPEGSVSTLKIQRTQQEDSAVYLCASSGSSPLGSEQYFGPGTRLTVT.

There are a few counts of this clonotype. J is TRBJ2-3 and V is TRBV7-9; D call uncertain. CDR3 size: 14 residues. Between the trimmed V and J ends, which lost 5 bases and 4 bases, there was a span of 13 bases. Germline loops: CDR1 SEHNR, CDR2 FQNEAQ (reference sequence). The chain's CDR3 is CASSPRVRADTQYF. The CDR3, as DNA: TGTGCCAGCAGCCCGCGCGTCCGCGCAGATACGCAGTATTTT.

This clonotype has a count of ten or more. The gene calls are TRBV7-9 and TRBJ2-3; D ambiguous. The length of the CDR3 is 13 residues. V shed 1 base and J shed 9 bases, with 11 bases lying between them. CDR1 and CDR2 (germline): SEHNR, FQNEAQ (reference sequence). The CDR3 DNA follows: TGTGCCAGCAGCTTAGTACAATCCCCGACGCAGTATTTT. It is translated as CASSLVQSPTQYF.

This clonotype was counted a few times. V gene TRBV5-1 combines with J gene TRBJ2-2; possible D gene TRBD2, 6 bases. Trimming shortened V by 4 bases and J by 6 bases, and 19 bases separated the two germline ends. This CDR3 has 16 residues. CDR1 is SGHRS, CDR2 YFSETQ, per germline. CDR3 loop: CASSRGGRIHAGELFF. In DNA, the CDR3 is TGCGCCAGCAGCCGCGGAGGGCGAATCCACGCCGGGGAGCTGTTTTTT.

This chain joins TRBV7-2 and TRBJ2-7; D gene ambiguous. CDR1 SGHTA and CDR2 FQGNSA come from the germline V gene. V gave up 1 base and J gave up 6 bases, with 13 bases separating them. This CDR3 has 14 residues. The CDR3 DNA reads as TGTGCCAGCAGCTTAGATATGACGGCCGCCGAGCAGTACTTC. It translates to CASSLDMTAAEQYF. Complete variable domain (other parts from reference TRBV7-2 and TRBJ2-7): GAGVSQSPSNKVTEKGKDVELRCDPISGHTALYWYRQSLGQGLEFLIYFQGNSAPDKSGLPSDRFSAERTGGSVSTLTIQRTQQEDSAVYLCASSLDMTAAEQYFGPGTRLTVT.

The V gene is TRBV3-1, the J gene TRBJ2-7; no firm D call. CDR1 is LGHDT and CDR2 is YNNKEL in the germline V gene (reference sequence). The CDR3 loop spans 12 amino acids. V lost 0 bases, J lost 2 bases, and 2 bases lay in between. Here the CDR3 reads CASSQETYEQYF. The CDR3 DNA sequence: TGTGCCAGCAGCCAAGAGACCTACGAGCAGTACTTC.

This clonotype was recorded once. The genes are TRBV6-5 and TRBJ1-1; D remains unclear. The CDR3 is made up of 15 amino acids. Trimming pared 0 bases from V and 1 base from J, leaving 9 bases between. Germline values: CDR1 MNHEY, CDR2 SVGAGI. CDR3 DNA sequence: TGTGCCAGCAGTTACTCGATACGTGCGAACACTGAAGCTTTCTTT. Protein: CASSYSIRANTEAFF.

In this sample, this clonotype turned up a few times. The rearrangement joins TRBV13 to TRBJ2-1, with D possibly being TRBD2 (5 bases). This CDR3 comprises 16 residues. The V end lost 5 bases, the J end lost 7 bases, and 21 bases lay between the germline ends. Germline CDR1 reads PRHDT; CDR2 reads FYEKMQ (reference sequence). The CDR3 region is CASSPLASPRPNEQFF. In DNA, the CDR3 is TGTGCCAGCAGCCCCCTGGCTAGCCCCCGTCCTAATGAGCAGTTCTTC. The full variable domain, with the rest looked up from reference TRBV13 and TRBJ2-1, is AAGVIQSPRHLIKEKRETATLKCYPIPRHDTVYWYQQGPGQDPQFLISFYEKMQSDKGSIPDRFSAQQFSDYHSELNMSSLELGDSALYFCASSPLASPRPNEQFFGPGTRLTVL.

This clonotype was seen a handful of times. The CDR3 bases are TGCGCCAGCAGCCCCGAGGTGCCCTTCCTCTATGGCTACACCTTC. Protein product: CASSPEVPFLYGYTF. This rearrangement joins TRBV5-1 to TRBJ1-2; D is ambiguous. The V gene's germline CDR1 is SGHRS and CDR2 YFSETQ. Trimming shortened V by 4 bases and J by 4 bases, and 17 bases separated the two germline ends. CDR3 size: 15 residues.

In this sample, this clonotype turned up a few times. The J gene is TRBJ2-1, the V gene TRBV27; 8 bases map to TRBD2. Trimming cost V 2 bases and J 5 bases; bases outside gene matches: 5. This CDR3 is built from 15 residues. From germline, CDR1 is MNHEY and CDR2 SMNVEV (reference sequence). CDR3 loop: CASSLTSGSDNEQFF. The CDR3 region has the DNA TGTGCCAGCAGTTTAACAAGCGGGAGCGACAATGAGCAGTTCTTC.